This T cell receptor beta chain was recorded in a study of T cells in Graves' hyperthyroidism and ophthalmopathy. Overall study findings and caveats: Most clonotypes expanded in thyroid above 0.001 were likewise present in blood.

Researchers amplified the TCR beta CDR3 regions from RNA transcripts. Researchers ran a first-round RT-PCR on the TCR CDR3 using the HTBI primer set. TCRdb redid the calling of the multiplex PCR reads with MiXCR, one entry per CDR3 protein. The table lists around 700,000 distinct CDR3 sequences, over 15% of them singletons, with around 15% in the top ten. This clonotype turned up a few times. The antigen remains unidentified. V was clipped by 3 bases and J by 5 bases; unmatched bases: 6. The CDR3 has 15 amino acids. Germline V gene data show CDR1 as MGHRA and CDR2 as YSYEKL. Thyroid ultrasound, orbital computed tomography, clinical symptoms, and serum thyroxine and TRAb underpinned diagnoses. The blood was taken when hyperthyroidism was first diagnosed, before any ophthalmopathy symptoms showed up.

This clonotype was obtained from a woman in her 50s with Graves' hyperthyroidism that later progressed to Graves' ophthalmopathy. The sample taken for sequencing was blood. The chain couples TRBV4-1 to TRBJ2-5; the match to TRBD2 covers 10 bases. The CDR3 sequence is CASSQVAGGAETQYF. Written as DNA, the CDR3 is TGCGCCAGCAGCCAGGTAGCGGGGGGCGCGGAGACCCAGTACTTC.